Listed below are T cell receptor beta chains from one sample, sequenced in a study of blood T cell repertoires in COVID-19. Here immunoSEQ multiplex PCR was the method, and the copy in TCRdb shows in-frame clones only, minus some. The sample has under 250,000 clones, around nine tenths seen once. Sequenced input: peripheral blood. These receptors were obtained from a woman in her fifties or sixties who had recovered from COVID-19. Both conserved end residues are part of each CDR3. Fields, in order: clone size, D gene, V gene, J gene, CDR3 DNA, CDR3 protein. D genes are given only for firm matches. Only some rows state a clone size, as once, few, many or a class for expanded clones.

.	.	TRBV15	TRBJ1-1	TGTGCCACCAGCAGAGATTTTCGGCAGGGCAGGGCTTTCTTT	CATSRDFRQGRAFF
.	.	TRBV7-9	TRBJ1-3	TGTGCCAGCAGCTTACCCGCGGGTTACACCATATATTTT	CASSLPAGYTIYF
once	.	TRBV7-9	TRBJ1-6	TGTGCCAGCAGCTTCACAGGCTCCCATTCACCCCTCCACTTT	CASSFTGSHSPLHF
.	.	TRBV5-1	TRBJ1-5	TGCGCCAGCAGCTTGGCTGGTAGCTCCAATCAGCCCCAGCATTTT	CASSLAGSSNQPQHF
.	TRBD2	TRBV19	TRBJ2-1	TGTGCCAGTAGGGGGGGGTACGGTGAGCAGTTCTTC	CASRGGYGEQFF
.	.	TRBV6-4	TRBJ2-2	TGTGCCAGCAGTGAACGCTCCCGAGGCGCCGGGGAGCTGTTTTTT	CASSERSRGAGELFF
.	TRBD2	TRBV11-3	TRBJ2-3	TGTGCCAGCAGCTTAGTTGGGACTAGCTCGAAGTATTTT	CASSLVGTSSKYF
.	.	TRBV27	TRBJ1-4	TGTGCCAGCAGTTTGGTGCAGGGTCTGGGAAAACTGTTTTTT	CASSLVQGLGKLFF
.	.	TRBV9	TRBJ1-4	TGTGCCAGCAGCGCTCCGACCCGGGTCGGGAATGAAAAACTGTTTTTT	CASSAPTRVGNEKLFF
.	.	TRBV28	TRBJ2-7	TGTGCCAGCAAGATGGGGGGTATCTACGAGCAGTACTTC	CASKMGGIYEQYF
.	TRBD1	TRBV19	TRBJ1-6	TGTGCCAGTACCCCAAGACAGGGTTCGCGTGCAAATTCACCCCTCCACTTT	CASTPRQGSRANSPLHF
.	.	TRBV29-1	TRBJ1-5	TGCAGCGTTGGGGCGGGGGGTCAGCCCCAGCATTTT	CSVGAGGQPQHF
once	.	TRBV7-2	TRBJ2-7	TGTGCCAGCCAGCATGGACAGAAAGGGCGGTACGAGCAGTACTTC	CASQHGQKGRYEQYF
.	.	TRBV15	TRBJ2-7	TGTGCCACCAGTTGGAGCCGGGGCGAGCAGTACTTC	CATSWSRGEQYF
.	.	TRBV9	TRBJ1-1	TGTGCCAGCAGCGCGCTGACAGGGAACACTGAAGCTTTCTTT	CASSALTGNTEAFF
.	.	TRBV2	TRBJ2-3	TGTGCCAGCAGCGTGAGGTATCGGAGCACAGATACGCAGTATTTT	CASSVRYRSTDTQYF
once	TRBD1	TRBV6-6	TRBJ1-1	TGTGCCAGCAGTTACTCGAGGACAGGGGTGGACACTGAAGCTTTCTTT	CASSYSRTGVDTEAFF
once	.	TRBV2	TRBJ1-1	TGTGCCAGCAGTCCCCAGGGCGAAGCTTTCTTT	CASSPQGEAFF
once	TRBD1	TRBV27	TRBJ2-7	TGTGCCAGCAGCCACAGGGGGCGAACCTACGAGCAGTACTTC	CASSHRGRTYEQYF
.	TRBD1	TRBV3-1/TRBV3-2	TRBJ1-6	TGTGCCAGCAGCGCCGACAGGGGAGGTAATTCACCCCTCCACTTT	CASSADRGGNSPLHF
.	.	TRBV5-1	TRBJ1-3	TGCGCCAGCAGCTTATCAGGAAACACCATATATTTT	CASSLSGNTIYF
.	TRBD2	TRBV4-2	TRBJ2-1	TGTGCCAGCAGCCAAGCGGCGGGGGGGCGAGACAATGAGCAGTTCTTC	CASSQAAGGRDNEQFF
.	TRBD1	TRBV7-3	TRBJ2-2	TGTGCCAGCAGCTTAACCAGGGGGTCCGGGGAGCTGTTTTTT	CASSLTRGSGELFF
once	.	TRBV11-2	TRBJ1-3	TGTGCCAGCAGCTTAGTGTCAGGGTCCGGAAACACCATATATTTT	CASSLVSGSGNTIYF
.	.	TRBV4-1	TRBJ2-2	TGCGCCAGCAGCCAAGCAGGGAAGGTGTTTTTT	CASSQAGKVFF
.	.	TRBV13	TRBJ2-1	TGTGCCAGCAGAACGACCGGCGAGGGGCAGTTCTTC	CASRTTGEGQFF
.	.	TRBV18	TRBJ1-2	TGTGCCAGCTCACCACCGATAGCTAACTATGGCTACACCTTC	CASSPPIANYGYTF
.	TRBD2	TRBV2	TRBJ2-4	TGTGCCAGCAGTGACCTAGCGGGGACGGGCATTCAGTACTTC	CASSDLAGTGIQYF
.	.	TRBV5-1	TRBJ2-5	TGCGCCAGCAGCCCACGACAGGTCCAAGAGACCCAGTACTTC	CASSPRQVQETQYF
.	.	TRBV28	TRBJ1-4	TGTGCCAGCACCCTACAGGGAAGGGAAAAACTGTTTTTT	CASTLQGREKLFF
.	TRBD1	TRBV7-9	TRBJ1-1	TGTGCCACAGGGGGGCAGGGGGTCATGAACACTGAAGCTTTCTTT	CATGGQGVMNTEAFF
few	TRBD1	TRBV5-1	TRBJ1-2	TGCGCCAGCAGTTGGACAGGGGACCCACAAGCTTATGGCTACACCTTC	CASSWTGDPQAYGYTF
.	.	TRBV19	TRBJ2-6	TGTGCCAGTACCTCGAGTAGGCGGGGCTCTGGGGCCAACGTCCTGACTTTC	CASTSSRRGSGANVLTF
.	.	TRBV11-1	TRBJ2-5	TGTGCCAGCAGCTTAGTTCTAGGGGCCGGGGGTTCGACCCAGTACTTC	CASSLVLGAGGSTQYF
.	.	TRBV19	TRBJ2-2	TGTGCCAGTAGTTGGGGTGCGGGCACCGGGGAGCTGTTTTTT	CASSWGAGTGELFF
.	TRBD1	TRBV19	TRBJ2-1	TGTGCCAGTAGTATATTGGGACAGAGCAATGAGCAGTTCTTC	CASSILGQSNEQFF
.	.	TRBV6-5	TRBJ2-1	TGTGCCAGCTTATCAGACAGGTCAGGCAATGAGCAGTTCTTC	CASLSDRSGNEQFF
.	TRBD2	TRBV6-5	TRBJ2-5	TGTGCCAGCAGTTACCCGGGGGGGACCCAGTACTTC	CASSYPGGTQYF
.	.	TRBV29-1	TRBJ2-6	TGCAGCGCCCGGGGGTCTGGGGCCAACGTCCTGACTTTC	CSARGSGANVLTF
.	.	TRBV20-1	TRBJ1-5	TGCAGTGCTAGAGATGCGCAGCCCCAGCATTTT	CSARDAQPQHF
.	.	TRBV5-4	TRBJ2-1	TGTGCCAGCAGCCTTGGGCCTAATGAGCAGTTCTTC	CASSLGPNEQFF
.	TRBD2	TRBV14	TRBJ2-7	TGTGCCAGCAGCCAAGGAACCGGGACTAGGAGCTACGAGCAGTACTTC	CASSQGTGTRSYEQYF
.	.	TRBV7-2	TRBJ2-1	TGTGCCAGCAGCTACCGAACCGGCAATGAGCAGTTCTTC	CASSYRTGNEQFF
.	TRBD1	TRBV5-1	TRBJ1-4	TGCGCCAGCAGCTTGGGGACAGGGCTTGCAACTAATGAAAAACTGTTTTTT	CASSLGTGLATNEKLFF
few	.	TRBV6-1	TRBJ2-1	TGTGCCAGCAGTGAAGCGGGGGGATCCTACAATGAGCAGTTCTTC	CASSEAGGSYNEQFF
.	.	TRBV6-2/TRBV6-3	TRBJ1-2	TGTGCCAGCAGTCCCACTGGGAGCTATGGCTACACCTTC	CASSPTGSYGYTF
.	.	TRBV10-3	TRBJ2-1	TGTGCCATCAGTGGCCGGGACTACAATGAGCAGTTCTTC	CAISGRDYNEQFF
.	.	TRBV3-1/TRBV3-2	TRBJ1-1	TGTGCCAGCAGCCCGCTAGGGGGGGGCGTACGCACTGAAGCTTTCTTT	CASSPLGGGVRTEAFF
.	TRBD1	TRBV9	TRBJ2-7	TGTGCCAGCAGCGCATCCCCGGGACAGGGCGTCTGGGGCGAGCAGTACTTC	CASSASPGQGVWGEQYF
.	.	TRBV6-1	TRBJ1-6	TGTGCCAGCAGTGGAGCGTCGTTCTATAATTCACCCCTCCACTTT	CASSGASFYNSPLHF
once	TRBD2	TRBV7-3	TRBJ2-1	TGTGCCAGCAGCGAACTAGCGGGGTACAATGAGCAGTTCTTC	CASSELAGYNEQFF
.	.	TRBV21-1	TRBJ2-6	TGTGCCAGCAGCAAAGTGGGGGGATCTGGGGCCAACGTCCTGACTTTC	CASSKVGGSGANVLTF
once	.	TRBV29-1	TRBJ2-1	TGCAGCGCCCGGACAAGCTCCTACAATGAGCAGTTCTTC	CSARTSSYNEQFF
.	.	TRBV7-8	TRBJ2-7	TGTGCCAGCAGCGGTAGTGGGGGCCGGTACTACGAGCAGTACTTC	CASSGSGGRYYEQYF
.	.	TRBV4-2	TRBJ2-3	TGTGCCAGCAGCCAAGATATGGGCAGGGTCACCTATGGCGGTACGCAGTATTTT	CASSQDMGRVTYGGTQYF
.	TRBD2	TRBV5-1	TRBJ2-5	TGCGCCAGCGGTTCTATAGCGGGGGCCCGAGAGACCCAGTACTTC	CASGSIAGARETQYF
.	.	TRBV27	TRBJ1-6	TGTGCCAGCAGTTTATCCGGGGGACTCTATAATTCACCCCTCCACTTT	CASSLSGGLYNSPLHF
.	TRBD2	TRBV5-5	TRBJ2-2	TGTGCCAGCAGCTTACAGCGGGGTGACACCGGGGAGCTGTTTTTT	CASSLQRGDTGELFF